This T cell receptor (beta chain) was observed in a study of circulating CD8 cells and anti-PD-1 response in melanoma. The wider study: Of about 13 patients, seven got anti-PD-1 first and six had prior therapy. General study points: Patients included both untreated and previously treated individuals. Only baseline and M1 samples entered the published repertoire comparisons. Peptide assays on expanded sorted subsets replaced tumor-based reactivity testing.

This clonotype is categorized as hyperexpanded. The target antigen is unknown. TCR libraries were prepared from around 15 ng of total RNA with the QIAseq Immune Repertoire TCR panel. MiXCR, run by TCRdb on the reads, gives a single entry per CDR3 protein. The data hold 390 or so distinct CDR3 sequences, with over 6.5% observed a single time. From live CD3+CD8+TCRalphabeta+ cells, four PD-1 and/or TIGIT subsets were sorted. This sequence was found in a human donor with melanoma. Sequenced material: CD8+ T cells from PBMCs, taken at baseline or after one month of anti-PD-1 therapy (not recorded which).

DNA of the CDR3: TGTGCCAGCAGCAAAGATCGGGGGACCGGGGAGCTGTTTTTT. The encoded protein is CASSKDRGTGELFF. V usage is TRBV21-1 and J usage is TRBJ2-2; TRBD1 was called by the table and not checked on the DNA. TRBV21-1 represents a pseudogene. The CDR3 length is 14 residues.